This TCR beta chain was recovered during a study of blood T cell repertoires in COVID-19. On the study more broadly: Acute and convalescent COVID-19 specimens originated in the United States, Italy and Spain. Sample material is recorded as cDNA or gDNA derived from T cells, B-cell-depleted T cells, or PBMCs.

Under the authors' procedure: Estimation of nucleated cell counts relied on the amplification of reference gene primers. The assay was immunoSEQ multiplex PCR, and TCRdb's table has in-frame clones only and misses some. V and J calls and clone size follow that table, whereas D and trimming were derived from the DNA. The sample lists approximately 100,000 clones, around 80% occurring once. Germline V gives CDR1 SEHNR, CDR2 FQNEAQ (reference sequence). The trim removed 4 bases at V and 3 bases at J, leaving 3 bases unmatched. The CDR3 runs to 15 residues. Only one count was recorded for this clone. The sequenced material came from peripheral blood. The chain carries TRBV7-9 and TRBJ2-1; 10 positions agree with TRBD2. This TCR was recovered from a man between 65 and 79 years old with active or convalescent COVID-19. The chain's CDR3 is CASSWASGGYNEQFF. The CDR3 nucleotides are TGTGCCAGCAGCTGGGCTAGCGGGGGCTACAATGAGCAGTTCTTC.